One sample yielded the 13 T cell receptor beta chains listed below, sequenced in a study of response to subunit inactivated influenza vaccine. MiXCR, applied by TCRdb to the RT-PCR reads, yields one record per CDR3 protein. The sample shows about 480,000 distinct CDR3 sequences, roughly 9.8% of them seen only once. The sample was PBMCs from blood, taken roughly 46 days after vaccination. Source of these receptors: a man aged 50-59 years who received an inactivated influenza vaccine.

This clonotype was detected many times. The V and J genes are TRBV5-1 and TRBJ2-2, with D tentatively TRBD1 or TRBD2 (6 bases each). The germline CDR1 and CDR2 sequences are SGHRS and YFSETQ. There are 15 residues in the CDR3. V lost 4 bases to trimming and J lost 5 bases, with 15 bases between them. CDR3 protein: CASSPGAVETGELFF. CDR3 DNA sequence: TGCGCCAGCAGCCCGGGGGCCGTCGAGACCGGGGAGCTGTTTTTT.

In nucleotides, the CDR3 is TGTGCCAGCAGTGAATCCAGCGGGGGGCAAGAGACCCAGTACTTC. This codes for CASSESSGGQETQYF. The chain combines TRBV2 with TRBJ2-5; 9 bases fit TRBD2. The CDR3 extends over 15 amino acids. Trimming took 2 bases from V and 2 from J; bases not matched to a gene: 3. Germline V gene data show CDR1 as SNHLY and CDR2 as FYNNEI.

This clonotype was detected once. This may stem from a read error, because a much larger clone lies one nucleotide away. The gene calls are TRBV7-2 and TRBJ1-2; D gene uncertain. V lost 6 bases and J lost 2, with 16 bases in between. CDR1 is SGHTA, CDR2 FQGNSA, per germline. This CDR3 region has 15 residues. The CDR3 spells CASSRDNPWNYGYTF. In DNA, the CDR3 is TGTGCCAGCAGTCGCGACAATCCTTGGAACTATGGCTACACCTTC. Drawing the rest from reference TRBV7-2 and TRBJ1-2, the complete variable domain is GAGVSQSPSNKVTEKGKDVELRCDPISGHTALYWYRQSLGQGLEFLIYFQGNSAPDKSGLPSDRFSAERTGGSVSTLTIQRTQQEDSAVYLCASSRDNPWNYGYTFGSGTRLTVV.

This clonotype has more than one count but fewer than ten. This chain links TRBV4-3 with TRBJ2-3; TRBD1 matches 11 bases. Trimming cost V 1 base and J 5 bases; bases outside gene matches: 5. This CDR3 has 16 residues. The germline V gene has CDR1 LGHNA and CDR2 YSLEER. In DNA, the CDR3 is TGCGCCAGCAGCCAAGCGGACAGGGGGCTTGGAGATACGCAGTATTTT. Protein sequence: CASSQADRGLGDTQYF.

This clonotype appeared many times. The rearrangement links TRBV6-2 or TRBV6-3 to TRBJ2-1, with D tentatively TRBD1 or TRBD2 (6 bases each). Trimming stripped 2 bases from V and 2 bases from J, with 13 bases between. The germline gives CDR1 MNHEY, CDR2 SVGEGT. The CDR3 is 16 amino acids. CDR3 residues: CASSYNSGQTYNEQFF. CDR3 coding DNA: TGTGCCAGCAGTTACAATAGCGGACAGACCTACAATGAGCAGTTCTTC.

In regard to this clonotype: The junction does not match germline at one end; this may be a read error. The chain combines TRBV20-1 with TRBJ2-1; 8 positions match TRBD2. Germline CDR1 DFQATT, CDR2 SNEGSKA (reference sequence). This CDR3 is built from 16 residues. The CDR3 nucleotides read TGCTGTGCTAGATCTTGGGCCCAGCGGGAGCCCAATGAGCAGTTCTTC. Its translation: CCARSWAQREPNEQFF.

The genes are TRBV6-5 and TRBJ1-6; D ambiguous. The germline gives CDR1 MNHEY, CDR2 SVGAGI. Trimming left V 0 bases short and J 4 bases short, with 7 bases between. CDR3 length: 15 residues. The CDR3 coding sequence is TGTGCCAGCAGTTACTCTTGGACTTATAATTCACCCCTCCACTTT. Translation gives CASSYSWTYNSPLHF.

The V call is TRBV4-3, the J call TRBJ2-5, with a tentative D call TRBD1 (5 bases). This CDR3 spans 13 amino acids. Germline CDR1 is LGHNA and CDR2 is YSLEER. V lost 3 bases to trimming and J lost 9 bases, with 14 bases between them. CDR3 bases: TGCGCCAGCAGCCAGGACACCTCTGGTCCCCAGTACTTC. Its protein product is CASSQDTSGPQYF.

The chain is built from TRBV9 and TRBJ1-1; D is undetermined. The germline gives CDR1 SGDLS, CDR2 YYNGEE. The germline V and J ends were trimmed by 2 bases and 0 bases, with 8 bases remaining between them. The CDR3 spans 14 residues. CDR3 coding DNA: TGTGCCAGCAGCGTTATAGAGATGAACACTGAAGCTTTCTTT. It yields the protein CASSVIEMNTEAFF.

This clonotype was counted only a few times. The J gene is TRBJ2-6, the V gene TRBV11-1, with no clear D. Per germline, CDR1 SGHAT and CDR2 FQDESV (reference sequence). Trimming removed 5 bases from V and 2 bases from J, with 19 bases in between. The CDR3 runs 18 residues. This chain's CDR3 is CASSPFYHRSTGANVLTF. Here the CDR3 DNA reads TGTGCCAGCAGCCCCTTTTACCACAGATCGACTGGGGCCAACGTCCTGACTTTC. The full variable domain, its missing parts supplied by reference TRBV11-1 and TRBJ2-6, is EAEVAQSPRYKITEKSQAVAFWCDPISGHATLYWYRQILGQGPELLVQFQDESVVDDSQLPKDRFSAERLKGVDSTLKIQPAELGDSAMYLCASSPFYHRSTGANVLTFGAGSRLTVL.

The CDR3 spells CASSSGQGGHEQYF. The CDR3 DNA reads as TGCGCCAGCAGCTCGGGACAGGGGGGCCACGAGCAGTACTTC. The chain uses TRBV5-1 and TRBJ2-7; 11 bases match TRBD1. The V gene end was trimmed by 3 bases and the J gene end by 5 bases; junction bases not matched to a gene: 4. The CDR3 covers 14 residues. The germline CDR1 and CDR2 sequences are SGHRS and YFSETQ.

CDR3 loop: CASRLIGFNQPQHF. For the CDR3, the DNA is TGTGCCAGCAGATTAATCGGGTTCAATCAGCCCCAGCATTTT. This rearrangement joins TRBV7-2 to TRBJ1-5; D not resolved. There are 14 residues in the CDR3. CDR1 SGHTA and CDR2 FQGNSA come from the germline V gene. V dropped 6 bases and J dropped 3 bases, with 12 bases sitting between them.

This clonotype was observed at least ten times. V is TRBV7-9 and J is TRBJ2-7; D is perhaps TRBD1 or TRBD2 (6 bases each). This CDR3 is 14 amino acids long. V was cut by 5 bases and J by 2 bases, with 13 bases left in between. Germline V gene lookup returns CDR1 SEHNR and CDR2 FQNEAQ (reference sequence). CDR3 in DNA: TGTGCCAGCAGCCTGGCGGGACATACCTACGAGCAGTACTTC. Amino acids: CASSLAGHTYEQYF. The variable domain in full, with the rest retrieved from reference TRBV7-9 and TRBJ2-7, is DTGVSQNPRHKITKRGQNVTFRCDPISEHNRLYWYRQTLGQGPEFLTYFQNEAQLEKSRLLSDRFSAERPKGSFSTLEIQRTEQGDSAMYLCASSLAGHTYEQYFGPGTRLTVT.